This T cell receptor beta chain was observed in a study of CD8 T cells in Susac syndrome. The CDR3 runs to 15 residues. Per the germline V gene, CDR1 is SGHRS and CDR2 is YFSETQ. V dropped 4 bases and J dropped 5 bases, with 16 bases sitting between them. Reverse transcription of about 0.5 to 1 ug RNA used random hexamers. MiXCR was run by TCRdb on the immunoSEQ multiplex PCR reads, yielding one entry per CDR3 protein. The profile shows about 200,000 distinct CDR3 sequences, roughly 90% of them singletons. The receptor comes from a human donor with Susac syndrome. V gene TRBV5-1 combines with J gene TRBJ2-1; D is unresolved. Sequencing was performed on CD4+ T cells from PBMCs. The CDR3 sequence: CASSPQVGKNNEQFF. For the CDR3, the DNA is TGCGCCAGCAGCCCGCAGGTAGGGAAAAACAATGAGCAGTTCTTC.